Below, 25 T cell receptor beta chains from the same sample are listed, as sequenced in a study of blood T cells in healthy people across ages. Together with a sample-barcoded 5' primer, a J-beta primer mix was included in a second PCR lasting about 7 to 12 cycles. MiXCR, applied by TCRdb to the 5' RACE reads, yields one record per CDR3 protein. The sample includes over a million distinct CDR3 sequences, roughly 45% of them seen just once. The source material was blood. Every receptor here comes from an older woman in good health.

This clonotype has just a few counts. The chain couples TRBV20-1 to TRBJ2-1, with 8 bases fitting TRBD1. V trimming: 1 base; J trimming: 6 bases; junction bases outside the gene matches: 8. The CDR3 is made up of 15 amino acids. Germline lookup yields CDR1 DFQATT and CDR2 SNEGSKA (reference sequence). In nucleotides, the CDR3 is TGCAGTGCTAGAGGGGACAGGAGTCTTGGCAATGAGCAGTTCTTC. Its translation is CSARGDRSLGNEQFF.

This clonotype was seen more than once but under ten times. The V gene is TRBV5-1, the J gene TRBJ2-4; D perhaps matches TRBD1 (6 bases). Germline CDR1 is SGHRS and CDR2 is YFSETQ. The CDR3 extends over 15 amino acids. Deletions cut 1 base from V and 1 base from J, with 9 bases between. CDR3 sequence (DNA): TGCGCCAGCAGCTTGACAGGGCCTGCCAAAAACATTCAGTACTTC. This sequence encodes CASSLTGPAKNIQYF.

The CDR3 loop is CASSPRTGATSGYEQYF. DNA for the CDR3: TGCGCCAGCAGCCCGCGGACAGGGGCGACTTCGGGCTACGAGCAGTACTTC. J is TRBJ2-7 and V is TRBV4-1; 9 bases line up with TRBD1. V dropped 4 bases and J dropped 3; count of bases not matched to a gene: 13. The CDR3 sequence is 17 residues long. Germline V CDR1 and CDR2: MGHRA, YSYEKL.

The chain has TRBV9 and TRBJ2-5; 10 nucleotides align to TRBD2. The junction had 7 bases not matched to a gene; V was cut back by 0 bases and J by 11 bases. Germline V gene data show CDR1 as SGDLS and CDR2 as YYNGEE. The CDR3 covers 14 residues. The CDR3 loop is CASSVGTSGNGQYF. The CDR3 coding sequence is TGTGCCAGCAGCGTAGGGACTAGCGGCAATGGGCAGTACTTC.

This clonotype came up once. The chain couples TRBV12-3 or TRBV12-4 to TRBJ2-3; no firm D call. The length of the CDR3 is 15 residues. V was clipped by 3 bases and J by 1 base, with 11 bases between them. The CDR3 here is CASSLVHLRTDTQYF. The CDR3 DNA is TGTGCCAGCAGTTTGGTACACCTACGCACAGATACGCAGTATTTT.

This clonotype was seen a few times. The chain has TRBV29-1 and TRBJ2-5; tentatively, D is TRBD1 (6 bases). From germline, CDR1 is SQVTM and CDR2 ANQGSEA. Trimming left V 7 bases short and J 2 bases short, with 11 bases between. The CDR3 consists of 12 residues. CDR3 protein: CSAGDLQETQYF. The CDR3 region has the DNA TGCAGCGCAGGGGACCTTCAAGAGACCCAGTACTTC.

This chain links TRBV29-1 with TRBJ2-4, with 7 bases matching TRBD2. The end of the DNA fits TRBJ2-7 better, so the J call may be wrong. The CDR3 contains 12 residues. CDR1 is SQVTM and CDR2 is ANQGSEA in the germline V gene. For the CDR3, the DNA is TGCAGCGCAGCACTAGCGCCCTCCGAGCAGTACTTC. Protein product: CSAALAPSEQYF.

The V gene is TRBV12-5, the J gene TRBJ2-1; 11 bases fit TRBD2. Trimming cost V 0 bases and J 9 bases; bases outside gene matches: 10. Germline assignment: CDR1 LGHNT and CDR2 FRNRAP. CDR3 length equals 17 residues. The CDR3 region has the DNA TGTGCTAGTGGTTTGGTACTGAGACTAGCGGGAAGGGGTGAGCAGTTCTTC. As protein: CASGLVLRLAGRGEQFF.

The chain joins TRBV18 to TRBJ2-5; 8 nucleotides line up with TRBD2. Unmatched junction bases numbered 4, after V lost 0 bases and J lost 4 bases. Germline CDR1 reads KGHSH; CDR2 reads LQKENI. The CDR3 loop spans 15 amino acids. CDR3 nucleotide sequence: TGTGCCAGCTCACCACCCCGGGAGGGAGGAGAGACCCAGTACTTC. Amino acid sequence: CASSPPREGGETQYF.

This clonotype was counted between two and nine times. The V call is TRBV27, the J call TRBJ2-1; perhaps TRBD1 as D (5 bases). The V and J ends lost 8 bases and 9 bases respectively, with 23 bases between them. CDR1 and CDR2 (germline): MNHEY, SMNVEV (reference sequence). The CDR3 contains 15 residues. CDR3 residues: CASLPVTDRYGEQFF. As DNA, the CDR3 is TGTGCCAGCCTGCCCGTGACAGATCGGTACGGTGAGCAGTTCTTC.

The genes are TRBV10-1 and TRBJ2-5; D is unclear. With 6 bases removed from V and 4 bases from J, the gap between germline ends came to 18 bases. The V gene's germline CDR1 is WNHNN and CDR2 SYGVQD (reference sequence). CDR3 length equals 15 residues. Here the CDR3 reads CASRSLGQAGETQYF. The CDR3 DNA follows: TGCGCCAGCAGGAGCTTAGGGCAGGCCGGAGAGACCCAGTACTTC.

The chain is built from TRBV10-3 and TRBJ2-1, with 9 bases aligning to TRBD2. Germline assignment: CDR1 ENHRY and CDR2 SYGVKD. With 6 bases clipped from V and 8 bases from J, the junction kept 5 bases outside the gene matches. The CDR3 spans 13 residues. CDR3 sequence (DNA): TGTGCCATCAGGGTAGCGGGAGACCATGAGCAGTTCTTC. It translates to CAIRVAGDHEQFF.

The rearrangement uses TRBV7-9 and TRBJ2-7; tentatively, D is TRBD2 (6 bases). Germline V gene lookup returns CDR1 SEHNR and CDR2 FQNEAQ (reference sequence). CDR3 length: 15 residues. V lost 4 bases and J 0 bases, leaving 13 bases between the germline ends. The CDR3 region has the DNA TGTGCCAGCAGCTCCTCCCCTAGCGACTCCTACGAGCAGTACTTC. It translates to CASSSSPSDSYEQYF.

The genes are TRBV5-6 and TRBJ2-1; 11 positions agree with TRBD2. The V gene's germline CDR1 is SGHDT and CDR2 YYEEEE. CDR3 length equals 16 residues. Unmatched junction bases numbered 9, after V lost 4 bases and J lost 6 bases. The CDR3 sequence is CASSPDRGTSGNEQFF. Here the CDR3 DNA reads TGTGCCAGCAGCCCCGATCGGGGGACTAGCGGCAATGAGCAGTTCTTC.

This clonotype was counted a few times. V gene TRBV2 combines with J gene TRBJ2-7, with 8 positions matching TRBD1. The CDR3 consists of 13 residues. CDR1 is SNHLY, CDR2 FYNNEI, per germline. With 6 bases clipped from V and 3 bases from J, the junction kept 4 bases outside the gene matches. The CDR3 loop reads CASRWTGYYEQYF. The DNA for the CDR3 is TGTGCCAGCAGGTGGACAGGGTACTACGAGCAGTACTTC.

This chain links TRBV20-1 with TRBJ2-7; TRBD1 matches at 8 bases. CDR1 is DFQATT, CDR2 SNEGSKA, per germline (reference sequence). The V segment lost 4 bases and the J segment 5 bases; nucleotides outside the gene matches: 4. The CDR3 length is 12 residues. DNA for the CDR3: TGCAGTGCTACCAGGGGGCACGACGAGCAGTACTTC. Protein sequence: CSATRGHDEQYF.

This clonotype was counted between two and nine times. The chain joins TRBV6-6 to TRBJ2-7; no reliable D call. Per the germline V gene, CDR1 is MNHNY and CDR2 is SVGAGI (reference sequence). Trimming removed 0 bases at V and 5 bases at J, with 8 bases between. The CDR3 runs to 13 residues. For the CDR3, the DNA is TGTGCCAGCAGTTACTCGCCGACCCACGAGCAGTACTTC. Translating it yields CASSYSPTHEQYF.

J is TRBJ2-7 and V is TRBV5-6, with D unclear. The germline V and J ends were trimmed by 2 bases and 1 base, with 10 bases remaining between them. Germline values: CDR1 SGHDT, CDR2 YYEEEE. The CDR3 sequence is 14 residues long. CDR3 loop: CASSLSPQSYEQYF. As DNA, the CDR3 is TGTGCCAGCAGCTTAAGCCCACAGTCCTACGAGCAGTACTTC.

The rearrangement joins TRBV20-1 to TRBJ2-3, with D maybe TRBD2 (5 bases). With 6 bases removed from V and 6 bases from J, the gap between germline ends came to 16 bases. The CDR3 extends over 13 amino acids. Germline CDR1 reads DFQATT; CDR2 reads SNEGSKA (reference sequence). The CDR3 loop is CSAPGTFADTQYF. In DNA, the CDR3 is TGCAGTGCCCCGGGAACATTCGCGGATACGCAGTATTTT.

CDR3: CASSQTGDWTYEQYF. CDR3 in DNA: TGTGCCAGCAGCCAAACGGGAGATTGGACCTACGAGCAGTACTTC. This chain links TRBV14 with TRBJ2-5; a weak D match, TRBD2 (6 bases). TRBJ2-7 explains the end of the DNA better; the J call may be wrong. The CDR3 is 15 residues long. CDR1 and CDR2 from the germline V gene are SGHDN and FVKESK.

The V and J genes are TRBV4-1 and TRBJ2-5; no reliable D call. Trimming removed 0 bases at V and 1 base at J, with 9 bases between. The V gene's germline CDR1 is MGHRA and CDR2 YSYEKL. This CDR3 is 15 amino acids long. CDR3 amino acids: CASSQDWSTQETQYF. As DNA, the CDR3 is TGCGCCAGCAGCCAAGATTGGTCTACCCAAGAGACCCAGTACTTC.

The V call is TRBV20-1, the J call TRBJ2-7; 8 bases line up with TRBD2. The DNA end is more similar to TRBJ2-5, so the J call may be wrong. The V gene's germline CDR1 is DFQATT and CDR2 SNEGSKA (reference sequence). CDR3 length: 15 amino acids. CDR3 region: CSAKMKLAVQATQYF. The CDR3 DNA reads TGCAGTGCTAAAATGAAACTAGCGGTCCAGGCGACCCAGTACTTC.

This clonotype has a handful of counts. This chain connects TRBV12-3 or TRBV12-4 to TRBJ1-2; D remains ambiguous. This CDR3 contains 14 residues. Trimming shortened V by 7 bases and J by 4 bases, and 16 bases separated the two germline ends. The chain's CDR3 is CASTPTQAGYGYTF. The CDR3 nucleotides read TGTGCCAGCACCCCCACTCAAGCCGGCTATGGCTACACCTTC.

The rearrangement links TRBV20-1 to TRBJ1-5; 7 nucleotides agree with TRBD1. V trimming: 0 bases; J trimming: 7 bases; junction bases outside the gene matches: 15. CDR1 and CDR2 from the germline V gene are DFQATT and SNEGSKA (reference sequence). The CDR3 length is 17 residues. The DNA for the CDR3 is TGCAGTGCTAGAGATCTAGACAGGGTTGATAGGGGACAGCCCCAGCATTTT. It is translated as CSARDLDRVDRGQPQHF.

This clonotype was observed a handful of times. The chain has TRBV20-1 and TRBJ2-7; no clear D gene. This CDR3 region has 13 residues. CDR1 DFQATT and CDR2 SNEGSKA come from the germline V gene (reference sequence). V was trimmed by 6 bases and J by 3 bases, leaving 15 bases between them. CDR3 sequence: CSAKDPGNYEQYF. CDR3 coding DNA: TGCAGTGCGAAAGACCCCGGCAACTACGAGCAGTACTTC.